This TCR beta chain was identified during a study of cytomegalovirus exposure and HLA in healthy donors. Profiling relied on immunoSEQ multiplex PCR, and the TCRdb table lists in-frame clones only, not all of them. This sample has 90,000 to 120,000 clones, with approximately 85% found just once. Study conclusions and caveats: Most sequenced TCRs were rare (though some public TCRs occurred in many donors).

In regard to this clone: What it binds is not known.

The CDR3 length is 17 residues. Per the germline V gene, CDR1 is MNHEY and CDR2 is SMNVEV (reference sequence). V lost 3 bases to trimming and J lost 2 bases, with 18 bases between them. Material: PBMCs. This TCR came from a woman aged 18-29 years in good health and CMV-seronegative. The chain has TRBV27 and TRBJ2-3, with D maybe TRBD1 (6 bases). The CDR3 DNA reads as TGTGCCAGCAGTTTTATCCTTCCACAGGGATCCACAGATACGCAGTATTTT. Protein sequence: CASSFILPQGSTDTQYF.